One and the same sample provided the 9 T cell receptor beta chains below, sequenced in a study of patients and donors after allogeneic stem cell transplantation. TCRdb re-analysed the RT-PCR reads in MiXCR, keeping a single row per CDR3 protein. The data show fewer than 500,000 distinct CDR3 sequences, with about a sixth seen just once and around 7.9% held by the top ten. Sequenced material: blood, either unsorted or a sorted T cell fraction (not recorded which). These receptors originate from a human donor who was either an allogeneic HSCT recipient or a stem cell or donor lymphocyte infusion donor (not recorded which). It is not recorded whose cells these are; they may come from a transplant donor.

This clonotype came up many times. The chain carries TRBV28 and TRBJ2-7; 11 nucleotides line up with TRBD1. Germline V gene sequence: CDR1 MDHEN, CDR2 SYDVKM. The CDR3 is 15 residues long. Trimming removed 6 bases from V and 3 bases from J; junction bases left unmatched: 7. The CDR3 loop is CASSLGGTGGYEQYF. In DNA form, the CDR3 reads TGTGCCAGCAGCCTTGGTGGGACAGGGGGCTACGAGCAGTACTTC.

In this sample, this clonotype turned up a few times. The CDR3 bases are TGTGCCAGCACCTGGGGACATTACAACTATGGCTACACCTTC. Translating gives CASTWGHYNYGYTF. The V call is TRBV7-2, the J call TRBJ1-2; D is possibly TRBD1 (6 bases). This CDR3 has 14 residues. Looked up from germline, CDR1 is SGHTA and CDR2 is FQGNSA. V lost 7 bases and J lost 2, with 14 bases in between.

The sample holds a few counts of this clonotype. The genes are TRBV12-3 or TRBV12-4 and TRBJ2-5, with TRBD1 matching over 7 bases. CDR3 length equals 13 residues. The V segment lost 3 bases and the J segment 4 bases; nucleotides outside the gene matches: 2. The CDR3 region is CASSFDRAETQYF. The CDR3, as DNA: TGTGCCAGCAGTTTTGACAGGGCAGAGACCCAGTACTTC.

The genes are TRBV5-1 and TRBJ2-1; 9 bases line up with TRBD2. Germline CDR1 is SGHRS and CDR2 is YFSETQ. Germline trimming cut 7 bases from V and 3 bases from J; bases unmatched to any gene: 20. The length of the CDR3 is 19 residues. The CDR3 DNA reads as TGCGCCAGCGGGGGATATGTAGCAGCGGGGGGACTTAACTACAATGAGCAGTTCTTC. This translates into CASGGYVAAGGLNYNEQFF.

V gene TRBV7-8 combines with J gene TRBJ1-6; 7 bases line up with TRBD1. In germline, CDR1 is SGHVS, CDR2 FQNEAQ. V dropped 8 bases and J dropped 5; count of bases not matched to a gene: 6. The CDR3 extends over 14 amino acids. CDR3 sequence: CASCETGNNSPLHF. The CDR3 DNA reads TGTGCCAGCTGCGAGACAGGGAATAATTCACCCCTCCACTTT.

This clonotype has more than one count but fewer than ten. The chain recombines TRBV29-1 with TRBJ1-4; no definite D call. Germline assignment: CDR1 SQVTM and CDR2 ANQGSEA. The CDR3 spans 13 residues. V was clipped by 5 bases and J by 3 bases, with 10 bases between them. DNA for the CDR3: TGCAGCGTTTTTTTTGGGTCTAATGAAAAACTGTTTTTT. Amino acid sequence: CSVFFGSNEKLFF.

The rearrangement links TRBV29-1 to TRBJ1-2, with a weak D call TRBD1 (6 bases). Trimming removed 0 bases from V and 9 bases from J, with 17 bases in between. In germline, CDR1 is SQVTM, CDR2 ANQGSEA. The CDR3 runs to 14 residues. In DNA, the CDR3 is TGCAGCGTTGAAGATTTGAACAGGGCGAGGAGCTACACCTTC. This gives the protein CSVEDLNRARSYTF.

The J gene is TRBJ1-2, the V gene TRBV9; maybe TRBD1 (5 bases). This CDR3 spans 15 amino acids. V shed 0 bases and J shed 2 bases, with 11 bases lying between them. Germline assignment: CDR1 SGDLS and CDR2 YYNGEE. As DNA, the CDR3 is TGTGCCAGCAGCGTAGAGCAGGGAGCAAACTATGGCTACACCTTC. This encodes CASSVEQGANYGYTF.

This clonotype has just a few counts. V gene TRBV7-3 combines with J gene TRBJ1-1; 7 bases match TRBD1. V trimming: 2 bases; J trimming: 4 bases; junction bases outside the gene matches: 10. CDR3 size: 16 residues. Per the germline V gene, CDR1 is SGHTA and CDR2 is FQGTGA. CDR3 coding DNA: TGTGCCAGCAGCTTATTCAGTCCCGACAGGGCCACTGAAGCTTTCTTT. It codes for CASSLFSPDRATEAFF. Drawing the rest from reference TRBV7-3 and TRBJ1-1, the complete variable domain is GAGVSQTPSNKVTEKGKYVELRCDPISGHTALYWYRQSLGQGPEFLIYFQGTGAADDSGLPNDRFFAVRPEGSVSTLKIQRTERGDSAVYLCASSLFSPDRATEAFFGQGTRLTVV.